What follows are 26 T cell receptor beta chains derived from one specimen sequenced in a study of cytomegalovirus exposure and HLA in healthy donors. The PCR had 60 Vbeta and 13 Jbeta primers. Clones were read by immunoSEQ multiplex PCR, and TCRdb kept only the in-frame ones, dropping some. The repertoire includes 83,000 or so clones, roughly 80% of them detected once, and around 10% sits in the top ten. Material for sequencing was PBMCs. These receptors were taken from a man between 25 and 39 years old in good health and CMV-seropositive.

This chain connects TRBV9 to TRBJ1-6, with TRBD1 as a possible D gene (5 bases). Trimming stripped 2 bases from V and 0 bases from J, with 9 bases between. Germline assignment: CDR1 SGDLS and CDR2 YYNGEE. This CDR3 is 16 amino acids long. CDR3: CASSVGTSSYNSPLHF. The CDR3 DNA follows: TGTGCCAGCAGCGTTGGGACTAGCTCCTATAATTCACCCCTCCACTTT. Full variable domain (outside the CDR3, taken from reference TRBV9 and TRBJ1-6): DSGVTQTPKHLITATGQRVTLRCSPRSGDLSVYWYQQSLDQGLQFLIQYYNGEERAKGNILERFSAQQFPDLHSELNLSSLELGDSALYFCASSVGTSSYNSPLHFGNGTRLTVT.

The chain joins TRBV7-2 to TRBJ2-5; D remains ambiguous. Deletions cut 2 bases from V and 5 bases from J, with 12 bases between. Per germline, CDR1 SGHTA and CDR2 FQGNSA. The CDR3 covers 14 residues. DNA of the CDR3: TGTGCCAGCAGCTTAAGTGAGGAGATGGAGACCCAGTACTTC. Amino acids: CASSLSEEMETQYF.

The V call is TRBV2, the J call TRBJ1-1; 9 nucleotides line up with TRBD1. V dropped 9 bases and J dropped 3; count of bases not matched to a gene: 11. The CDR3 consists of 15 residues. Germline assignment: CDR1 SNHLY and CDR2 FYNNEI. The CDR3 here is CASPGQGHDYTEAFF. CDR3 in DNA: TGTGCCAGTCCGGGACAGGGACATGATTACACTGAAGCTTTCTTT.

V usage is TRBV5-1 and J usage is TRBJ1-1; D unclear. The germline CDR1 and CDR2 sequences are SGHRS and YFSETQ. V gave up 0 bases and J gave up 0 bases, with 9 bases separating them. This CDR3 region has 15 residues. The CDR3 spells CASSLEPGMNTEAFF. DNA for the CDR3: TGCGCCAGCAGCTTGGAACCGGGGATGAACACTGAAGCTTTCTTT.

The chain carries TRBV6-5 and TRBJ2-3; D is perhaps TRBD1 (6 bases). Germline loops: CDR1 MNHEY, CDR2 SVGAGI. This CDR3 region has 12 residues. Trimming removed 6 bases at V and 4 bases at J, with 8 bases between. This chain's CDR3 is CASSHRADTQYF. The CDR3, as DNA: TGTGCCAGCAGCCACAGGGCAGATACGCAGTATTTT.

The genes are TRBV6-1 and TRBJ2-5; TRBD1 matches 11 bases. Judging by the DNA end, TRBJ2-7 fits better; the J call may be wrong. This CDR3 has 14 amino acids. Germline CDR1 reads MNHNS; CDR2 reads SASEGT. In nucleotides, the CDR3 is TGTGCCAGCAGTGAAACCGGGACAGGGGGCGAGCAGTACTTC. This gives the protein CASSETGTGGEQYF.

This chain links TRBV29-1 with TRBJ2-1, with 8 bases fitting TRBD2. Germline V gene lookup returns CDR1 SQVTM and CDR2 ANQGSEA. This CDR3 has 17 residues. V shed 1 base and J 12 bases; nucleotides not matched to a gene: 20. CDR3 bases: TGCAGCGTTGAAGGTTTCTCCCGAACGGGGGGGCCGCCAGGGCAGTTCTTC. It is translated as CSVEGFSRTGGPPGQFF.

Details on this clone: This sample includes further DNA sequences coding for the same CDR3. The chain uses TRBV7-2 and TRBJ1-6, with D hard to call. The CDR3 spans 14 residues. The V end lost 1 base, the J end lost 6 bases, and 7 bases lay between the germline ends. The V gene's germline CDR1 is SGHTA and CDR2 FQGNSA. CDR3 bases: TGTGCCAGCAGCTTAGTGTTCGGTAATTCACCCCTCCACTTT. Translating gives CASSLVFGNSPLHF.

The chain carries TRBV4-1 and TRBJ2-1; D not resolved. Trimming removed 0 bases at V and 7 bases at J, with 10 bases between. Germline CDR1 and CDR2: MGHRA and YSYEKL. The CDR3 has 14 amino acids. CDR3 coding DNA: TGCGCCAGCAGCCAAGATTGGCTCCCAAATGAGCAGTTCTTC. This codes for CASSQDWLPNEQFF.

Points on this clone: Distinct nucleotide sequences in the sample also encode this CDR3. The rearrangement joins TRBV19 to TRBJ1-3; D unresolved. From germline, CDR1 is LNHDA and CDR2 SQIVND (reference sequence). There are 13 residues in the CDR3. Trimming removed 3 bases at V and 4 bases at J, with 7 bases between. CDR3 nucleotides: TGTGCCAGTAGTATCGTCGGGGGAAACACCATATATTTT. As protein: CASSIVGGNTIYF. The variable domain in full, with the rest retrieved from reference TRBV19 and TRBJ1-3, is DGGITQSPKYLFRKEGQNVTLSCEQNLNHDAMYWYRQDPGQGLRLIYYSQIVNDFQKGDIAEGYSVSREKKESFPLTVTSAQKNPTAFYLCASSIVGGNTIYFGEGSWLTVV.

This chain connects TRBV5-6 to TRBJ2-7, with TRBD1 matching 8 bases. V shed 0 bases and J 6 bases; nucleotides not matched to a gene: 2. The CDR3 covers 13 residues. Germline CDR1 reads SGHDT; CDR2 reads YYEEEE. The CDR3 DNA follows: TGTGCCAGCAGCTTGGCCGGGACAGGCGAGCAGTACTTC. This encodes CASSLAGTGEQYF.

The chain couples TRBV5-4 to TRBJ1-2; no reliable D call. The germline CDR1 and CDR2 sequences are SGHNT and YYREEE (reference sequence). The CDR3 is 14 amino acids. With 6 bases removed from V and 8 bases from J, the gap between germline ends came to 20 bases. The CDR3 coding sequence is TGTGCCAGCACCCGAGGGAGCGCTACACGCGGCTACACCTTC. Translation gives CASTRGSATRGYTF. Full variable domain (outside the CDR3, taken from reference TRBV5-4 and TRBJ1-2): ETGVTQSPTHLIKTRGQQVTLRCSSQSGHNTVSWYQQALGQGPQFIFQYYREEENGRGNFPPRFSGLQFPNYSSELNVNALELDDSALYLCASTRGSATRGYTFGSGTRLTVV.

The V gene is TRBV9, the J gene TRBJ2-5; TRBD1 agrees at 9 bases. Germline CDR1 and CDR2: SGDLS and YYNGEE. The V segment lost 4 bases and the J segment 4 bases; nucleotides outside the gene matches: 8. The CDR3 has 15 amino acids. The CDR3 nucleotides are TGTGCCAGCAGCACAGGACAGGGGAGGACAGAGACCCAGTACTTC. It yields the protein CASSTGQGRTETQYF.

The V call is TRBV14, the J call TRBJ2-7; D is unclear. Trimming took 1 base from V and 9 from J, leaving 10 bases between them. CDR3 length equals 12 residues. Germline CDR1 and CDR2: SGHDN and FVKESK. Here the CDR3 reads CASSQVSYVQYF. The CDR3 DNA is TGTGCCAGCAGCCAAGTATCGTATGTGCAGTACTTC.

This sequence joins TRBV9 and TRBJ2-1, with D tentatively TRBD1 (6 bases). Germline V gene lookup returns CDR1 SGDLS and CDR2 YYNGEE. CDR3 length: 15 amino acids. Trimming stripped 3 bases from V and 7 bases from J, with 17 bases between. In DNA, the CDR3 is TGTGCCAGCAGCGCCGGGACAACCCTTTGGAATGAGCAGTTCTTC. Translating gives CASSAGTTLWNEQFF. The full variable domain, its missing parts supplied by reference TRBV9 and TRBJ2-1, is DSGVTQTPKHLITATGQRVTLRCSPRSGDLSVYWYQQSLDQGLQFLIQYYNGEERAKGNILERFSAQQFPDLHSELNLSSLELGDSALYFCASSAGTTLWNEQFFGPGTRLTVL.

This clone has only one observation. This sequence joins TRBV15 and TRBJ2-2, with 10 nucleotides matching TRBD1. The length of the CDR3 is 17 residues. V shed 1 base, J shed 5 bases, and the junction held 7 bases outside the gene matches. Looked up from germline, CDR1 is LNHNV and CDR2 is YYDKDF (reference sequence). The CDR3 is CATSRGPPGQGTGELFF. The DNA of the CDR3 is TGTGCCACCAGCAGAGGACCCCCGGGACAGGGGACCGGGGAGCTGTTTTTT.

The chain recombines TRBV5-4 with TRBJ2-1; 10 nucleotides line up with TRBD2. Germline assignment: CDR1 SGHNT and CDR2 YYREEE (reference sequence). This CDR3 region has 16 residues. The junction had 13 bases not matched to a gene; V was cut back by 4 bases and J by 9 bases. The CDR3 protein is CASSRGSAGGQVEQFF. CDR3 bases: TGTGCCAGCAGCCGAGGATCAGCGGGGGGGCAGGTTGAGCAGTTCTTC.

The V call is TRBV7-8, the J call TRBJ2-5; the match to TRBD2 covers 10 bases. The germline V gene has CDR1 SGHVS and CDR2 FQNEAQ. This CDR3 is built from 19 residues. Trimming took 5 bases from V and 3 from J; bases not matched to a gene: 18. In DNA, the CDR3 is TGTGCCAGCAGCCCCTGGGTACTAGCGGGGAGCAAAAAAGAAGAGACCCAGTACTTC. Its translation: CASSPWVLAGSKKEETQYF.

This clone was detected only once. The germline gene is not matched at one end of the junction; a read error may be the cause. The J gene is TRBJ1-2, the V gene TRBV6-5; tentative D call: TRBD1 (5 bases). This CDR3 contains 13 residues. CDR1 MNHEY and CDR2 SVGAGI come from the germline V gene. The DNA of the CDR3 is TGTGCCAGCAGTTACGAGCAGGGAAGAAAGACGGCCTTC. Protein: CASSYEQGRKTAF.

The chain uses TRBV9 and TRBJ2-1, with 8 bases aligning to TRBD2. The CDR3 covers 14 residues. J lost 9 bases, V lost 0 bases, and 5 bases had no gene match. CDR1 is SGDLS and CDR2 is YYNGEE in the germline V gene. In DNA form, the CDR3 reads TGTGCCAGCAGCGTAGGTCAAGCGGGGGTTGAGCAGTTCTTC. Translated: CASSVGQAGVEQFF.

This chain connects TRBV19 to TRBJ1-1, with a possible D match to TRBD1 (5 bases). This CDR3 has 14 residues. Germline V gene data show CDR1 as LNHDA and CDR2 as SQIVND (reference sequence). Trimming pared 9 bases from V and 3 bases from J, leaving 17 bases between. The CDR3 bases are TGTGCCAGCTACGACAGAGACAGTTACACTGAAGCTTTCTTT. This encodes CASYDRDSYTEAFF.

V is TRBV29-1 and J is TRBJ1-2; no reliable D call. Germline-derived CDR1 and CDR2 are SQVTM and ANQGSEA. The CDR3 has 17 residues. The V end lost 1 base, the J end lost 0 bases, and 18 bases lay between the germline ends. The CDR3 DNA is TGCAGCGTTGAAGGGGGAGTGAAAACCCAATCTAACTATGGCTACACCTTC. Translating it yields CSVEGGVKTQSNYGYTF.

The chain uses TRBV25-1 and TRBJ1-1, with TRBD1 as a possible D gene (6 bases). V lost 7 bases and J lost 3, with 18 bases in between. There are 15 residues in the CDR3. Germline loops: CDR1 MGHDK, CDR2 SYGVNS. The CDR3: CASTSWASGDTEAFF. CDR3 sequence (DNA): TGTGCCAGCACTTCCTGGGCATCAGGGGACACTGAAGCTTTCTTT.

The chain is built from TRBV12-5 and TRBJ1-1; 7 bases map to TRBD1. With V trimmed by 6 bases and J by 0 bases, 1 base remained unmatched. Looked up from germline, CDR1 is LGHNT and CDR2 is FRNRAP. CDR3 length equals 13 residues. The CDR3 loop is CASGQGLNTEAFF. As DNA, the CDR3 is TGTGCTAGTGGACAGGGGTTGAACACTGAAGCTTTCTTT. Combining the CDR3 with reference TRBV12-5 and TRBJ1-1 gives the whole variable domain DARVTQTPRHKVTEMGQEVTMRCQPILGHNTVFWYRQTMMQGLELLAYFRNRAPLDDSGMPKDRFSAEMPDATLATLKIQPSEPRDSAVYFCASGQGLNTEAFFGQGTRLTVV.

The rearrangement links TRBV6-1 to TRBJ1-2, with D possibly matching TRBD1 (5 bases). CDR1 and CDR2 from the germline V gene are MNHNS and SASEGT. The ends were cut back, 5 bases at V and 4 bases at J, with 14 bases in the middle. The length of the CDR3 is 14 residues. Written as DNA, the CDR3 is TGTGCCAGCAGTCAGAGGCAGGGAATCTATGGCTACACCTTC. Translated: CASSQRQGIYGYTF.

The chain uses TRBV6-1 and TRBJ1-3, with 7 bases that match TRBD1. Trimming took 1 base from V and 1 from J; bases not matched to a gene: 7. The CDR3 spans 17 residues. CDR1 is MNHNS and CDR2 is SASEGT in the germline V gene. The CDR3 sequence: CASSEGDRVNSGNTIYF. DNA for the CDR3: TGTGCCAGCAGTGAAGGAGACAGGGTCAATTCTGGAAACACCATATATTTT.